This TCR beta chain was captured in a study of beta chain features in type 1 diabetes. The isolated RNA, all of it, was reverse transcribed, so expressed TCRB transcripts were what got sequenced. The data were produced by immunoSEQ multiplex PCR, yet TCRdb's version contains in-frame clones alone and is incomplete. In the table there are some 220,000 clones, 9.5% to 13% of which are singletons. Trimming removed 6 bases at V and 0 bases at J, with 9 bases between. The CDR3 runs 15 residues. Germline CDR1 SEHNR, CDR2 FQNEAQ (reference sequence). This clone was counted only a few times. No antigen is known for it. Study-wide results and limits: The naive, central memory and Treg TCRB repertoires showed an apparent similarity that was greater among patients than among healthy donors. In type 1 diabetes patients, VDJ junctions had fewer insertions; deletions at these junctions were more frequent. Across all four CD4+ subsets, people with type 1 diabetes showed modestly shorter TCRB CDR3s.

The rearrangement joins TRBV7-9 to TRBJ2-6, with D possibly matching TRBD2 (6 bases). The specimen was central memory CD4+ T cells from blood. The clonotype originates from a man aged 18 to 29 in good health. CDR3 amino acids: CASSYGGSGANVLTF. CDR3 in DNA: TGTGCCAGCAGTTACGGGGGCTCTGGGGCCAACGTCCTGACTTTC.